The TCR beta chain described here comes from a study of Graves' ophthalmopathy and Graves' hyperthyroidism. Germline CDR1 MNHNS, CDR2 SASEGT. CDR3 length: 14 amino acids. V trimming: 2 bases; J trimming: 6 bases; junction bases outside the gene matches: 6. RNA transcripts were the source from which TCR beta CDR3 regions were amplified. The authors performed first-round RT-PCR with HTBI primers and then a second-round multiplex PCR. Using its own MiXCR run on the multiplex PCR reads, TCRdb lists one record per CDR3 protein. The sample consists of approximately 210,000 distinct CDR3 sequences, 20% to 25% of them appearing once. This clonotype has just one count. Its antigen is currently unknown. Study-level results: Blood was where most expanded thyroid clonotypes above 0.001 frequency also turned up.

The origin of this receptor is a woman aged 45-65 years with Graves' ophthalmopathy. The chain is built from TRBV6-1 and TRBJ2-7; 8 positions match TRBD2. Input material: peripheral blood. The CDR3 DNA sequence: TGTGCCAGCAGTGAAAACCGGAGCGGGGGCGAGCAGTACTTC. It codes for CASSENRSGGEQYF.